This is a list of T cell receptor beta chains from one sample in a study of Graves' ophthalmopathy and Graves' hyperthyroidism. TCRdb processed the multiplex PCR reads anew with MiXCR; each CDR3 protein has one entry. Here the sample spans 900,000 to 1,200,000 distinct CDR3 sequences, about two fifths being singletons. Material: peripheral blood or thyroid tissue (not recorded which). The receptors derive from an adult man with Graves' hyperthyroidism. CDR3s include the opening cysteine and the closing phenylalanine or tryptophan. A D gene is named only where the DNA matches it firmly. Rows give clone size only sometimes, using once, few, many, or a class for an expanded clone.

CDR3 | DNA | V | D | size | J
CASSYLGTENEKLFF | TGTGCCAGCTCGTACCTGGGGACGGAGAATGAAAAACTGTTTTTT | TRBV7-6 | NA | NA | TRBJ1-4
CASSPRDRVYGYTF | TGTGCCAGCAGCCCCCGGGACAGGGTGTATGGCTACACCTTC | TRBV27 | TRBD1 | NA | TRBJ1-2
CASSQTLGVGEGYTF | TGTGCCAGCAGCCAAACCTTGGGGGTAGGGGAGGGCTACACCTTC | TRBV7-2 | NA | many | TRBJ1-2
CASAMGWGPYEQYF | TGTGCCAGCGCCATGGGGTGGGGGCCCTACGAGCAGTACTTC | TRBV25-1 | NA | NA | TRBJ2-7
CAISESGSVYGYTF | TGTGCCATCAGTGAGTCGGGGTCTGTCTATGGCTACACCTTC | TRBV10-3 | NA | NA | TRBJ1-2
CASSVGQATYEQYF | TGTGCCAGCAGCGTGGGACAGGCTACCTACGAGCAGTACTTC | TRBV28 | TRBD1 | few | TRBJ2-7
CSARDQNRQGSRQPQHF | TGCAGTGCTAGAGACCAAAATCGACAGGGGTCACGGCAGCCCCAGCATTTT | TRBV20-1 | TRBD1 | few | TRBJ1-5
CATMGLLSGELFF | TGTGCCACCATGGGCCTTCTGTCCGGGGAGCTGTTTTTT | TRBV24-1 | NA | many | TRBJ2-2
CASSKGQGSPYEQYF | TGTGCCAGCAGTAAGGGACAGGGGTCTCCCTACGAGCAGTACTTC | TRBV12-3/TRBV12-4 | TRBD1 | many | TRBJ2-7
CASSSSRDSHANYGYTF | TGTGCCAGCAGCTCCTCGCGGGACAGTCACGCTAACTATGGCTACACCTTC | TRBV11-2 | TRBD1 | NA | TRBJ1-2
CASSEVGQQETQYF | TGTGCCAGCAGTGAAGTCGGACAGCAAGAGACCCAGTACTTC | TRBV10-3 | NA | once | TRBJ2-5
CASSQRGYTGELFF | TGTGCCAGCAGTCAAAGGGGGTACACCGGGGAGCTGTTTTTT | TRBV6-5 | NA | NA | TRBJ2-2
CASSLLGLGQHF | TGTGCCAGCAGCTTGCTGGGCCTCGGGCAGCACTTC | TRBV11-2 | NA | NA | TRBJ2-7
CASSSKADRGNEKLFF | TGTGCCAGCAGCTCTAAAGCGGACAGGGGTAATGAAAAACTGTTTTTT | TRBV7-8 | TRBD1 | many | TRBJ1-4
CASSSGGVYGYTF | TGTGCCAGCTCATCAGGGGGCGTCTATGGCTACACCTTC | TRBV12-3/TRBV12-4 | TRBD1 | many | TRBJ1-2
CSAEQANEKLFF | TGCAGCGCGGAACAGGCAAATGAAAAACTGTTTTTT | TRBV29-1 | NA | NA | TRBJ1-4
CASSSGDSQLQPQHF | TGTGCCAGCAGCTCGGGGGACTCCCAGCTCCAGCCCCAGCATTTT | TRBV7-2 | NA | many | TRBJ1-5
CASSLRLAGVETQYF | TGTGCCAGCAGCTTGAGACTAGCGGGAGTAGAGACCCAGTACTTC | TRBV14 | TRBD2 | many | TRBJ2-5
CAISESEGGQPQHF | TGTGCCATCAGTGAGTCCGAGGGCGGGCAGCCCCAGCATTTT | TRBV10-3 | NA | many | TRBJ1-5
CASSYGGAGGLETQYF | TGTGCCAGCAGTTACGGGGGGGCAGGGGGCTTGGAGACCCAGTACTTC | TRBV6-6 | NA | few | TRBJ2-5
CASSLRRAGGGGGNQPQHF | TGTGCCAGCAGTTTACGTCGTGCAGGGGGCGGTGGGGGCAATCAGCCCCAGCATTTT | TRBV10-3 | TRBD1 | NA | TRBJ1-5
CASRGLGTGTYEQYF | TGTGCCAGCCGGGGACTCGGGACAGGGACCTACGAGCAGTACTTC | TRBV11-2 | TRBD1 | few | TRBJ2-7
CASSRTGRNTGELFF | TGTGCCAGCAGCAGGACAGGGAGGAACACCGGGGAGCTGTTTTTT | TRBV6-5 | TRBD1 | few | TRBJ2-2
CASSQTPYEQYF | TGTGCCAGCAGCCAGACGCCCTACGAGCAGTACTTC | TRBV7-9 | NA | many | TRBJ2-7
CASSLGTGQHQPQHF | TGTGCCAGCAGCTTAGGAACGGGACAACACCAGCCCCAGCATTTT | TRBV7-2 | NA | many | TRBJ1-5